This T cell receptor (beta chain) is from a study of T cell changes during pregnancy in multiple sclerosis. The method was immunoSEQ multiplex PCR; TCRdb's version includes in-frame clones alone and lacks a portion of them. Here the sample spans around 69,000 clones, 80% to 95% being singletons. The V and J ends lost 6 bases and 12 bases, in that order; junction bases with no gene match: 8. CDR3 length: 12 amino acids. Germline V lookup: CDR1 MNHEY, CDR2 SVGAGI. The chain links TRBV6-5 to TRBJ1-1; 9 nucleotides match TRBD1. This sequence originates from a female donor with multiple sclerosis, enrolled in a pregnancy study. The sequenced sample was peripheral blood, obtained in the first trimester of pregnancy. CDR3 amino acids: CASSPGQGQTFF. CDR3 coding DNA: TGTGCCAGCAGCCCTGGACAGGGGCAAACTTTCTTT.